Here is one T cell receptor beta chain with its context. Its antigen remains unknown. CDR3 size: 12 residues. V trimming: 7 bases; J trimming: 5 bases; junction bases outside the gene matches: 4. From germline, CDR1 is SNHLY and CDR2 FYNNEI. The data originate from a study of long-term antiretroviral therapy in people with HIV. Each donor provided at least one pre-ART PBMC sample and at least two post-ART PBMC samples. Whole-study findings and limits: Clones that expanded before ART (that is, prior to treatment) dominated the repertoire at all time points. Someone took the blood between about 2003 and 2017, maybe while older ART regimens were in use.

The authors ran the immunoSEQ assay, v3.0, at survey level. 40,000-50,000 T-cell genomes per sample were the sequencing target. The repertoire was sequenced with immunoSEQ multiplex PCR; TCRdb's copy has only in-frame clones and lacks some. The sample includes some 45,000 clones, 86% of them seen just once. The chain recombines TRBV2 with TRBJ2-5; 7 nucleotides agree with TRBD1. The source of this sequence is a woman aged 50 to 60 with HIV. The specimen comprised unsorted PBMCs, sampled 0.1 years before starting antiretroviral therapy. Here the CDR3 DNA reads TGTGCCAGCAAAGGGGGCGGGGAGACCCAGTACTTC. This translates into CASKGGGETQYF.